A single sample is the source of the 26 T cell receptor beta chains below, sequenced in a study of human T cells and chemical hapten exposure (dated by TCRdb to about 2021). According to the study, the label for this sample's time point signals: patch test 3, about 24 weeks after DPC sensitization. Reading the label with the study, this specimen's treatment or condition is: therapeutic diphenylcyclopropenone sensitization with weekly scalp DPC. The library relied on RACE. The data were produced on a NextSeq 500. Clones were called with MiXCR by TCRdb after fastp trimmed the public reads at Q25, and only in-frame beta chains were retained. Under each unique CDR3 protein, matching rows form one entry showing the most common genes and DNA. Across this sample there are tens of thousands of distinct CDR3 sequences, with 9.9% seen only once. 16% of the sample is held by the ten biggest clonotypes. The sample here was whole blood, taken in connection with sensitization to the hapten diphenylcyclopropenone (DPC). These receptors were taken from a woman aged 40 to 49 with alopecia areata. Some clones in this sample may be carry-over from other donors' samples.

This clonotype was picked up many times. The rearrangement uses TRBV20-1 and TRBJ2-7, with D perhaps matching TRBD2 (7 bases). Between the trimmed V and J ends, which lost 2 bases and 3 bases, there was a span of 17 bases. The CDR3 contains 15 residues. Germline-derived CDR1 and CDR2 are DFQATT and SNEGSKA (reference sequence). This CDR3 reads CSARPGEGGHYEQYF. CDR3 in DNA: TGCAGTGCTAGACCCGGGGAGGGGGGGCACTACGAGCAGTACTTC.

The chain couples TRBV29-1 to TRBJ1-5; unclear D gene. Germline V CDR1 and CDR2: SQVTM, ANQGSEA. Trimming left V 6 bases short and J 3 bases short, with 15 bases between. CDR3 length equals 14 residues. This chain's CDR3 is CSVSKGQANQPQHF. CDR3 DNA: TGCAGCGTCTCAAAGGGCCAAGCCAATCAGCCCCAGCATTTT.

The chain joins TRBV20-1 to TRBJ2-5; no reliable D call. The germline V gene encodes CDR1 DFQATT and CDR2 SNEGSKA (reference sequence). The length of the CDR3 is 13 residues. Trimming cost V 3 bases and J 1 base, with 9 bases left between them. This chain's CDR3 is CSASNPSQETQYF. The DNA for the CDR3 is TGCAGTGCTAGTAACCCTTCCCAAGAGACCCAGTACTTC.

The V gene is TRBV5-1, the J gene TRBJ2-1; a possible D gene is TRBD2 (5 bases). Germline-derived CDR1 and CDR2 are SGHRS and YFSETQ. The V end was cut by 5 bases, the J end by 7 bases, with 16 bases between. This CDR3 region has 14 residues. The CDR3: CASSERQTRNEQFF. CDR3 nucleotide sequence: TGCGCCAGCAGTGAGCGGCAGACCAGGAATGAGCAGTTCTTC.

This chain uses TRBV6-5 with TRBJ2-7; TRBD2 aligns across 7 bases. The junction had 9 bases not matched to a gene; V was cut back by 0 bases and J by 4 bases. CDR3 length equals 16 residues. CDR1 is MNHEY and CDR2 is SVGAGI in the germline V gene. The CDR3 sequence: CASSYSPGLHPYEQYF. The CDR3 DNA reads TGTGCCAGCAGTTACTCGCCGGGACTACACCCTTACGAGCAGTACTTC.

The CDR3 here is CASSYGTGEEKTQYF. The CDR3 region has the DNA TGTGCCAGCAGTTACGGAACAGGGGAAGAAAAGACCCAGTACTTC. J is TRBJ2-5 and V is TRBV6-5, with 7 bases that match TRBD1. Looked up from germline, CDR1 is MNHEY and CDR2 is SVGAGI. The CDR3 has 15 residues. Trimming took 2 bases from V and 6 from J; bases not matched to a gene: 9.

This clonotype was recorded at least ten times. CDR3 protein: CASSLTGRGPLGEQYF. Here the CDR3 DNA reads TGTGCCAGCAGCTTAACGGGGCGGGGGCCCTTGGGCGAGCAGTACTTC. The chain uses TRBV7-3 and TRBJ2-7; TRBD2 is a possible D gene (7 bases). V was clipped by 0 bases and J by 6 bases, with 18 bases between them. The CDR3 loop spans 16 amino acids. Germline lookup yields CDR1 SGHTA and CDR2 FQGTGA.

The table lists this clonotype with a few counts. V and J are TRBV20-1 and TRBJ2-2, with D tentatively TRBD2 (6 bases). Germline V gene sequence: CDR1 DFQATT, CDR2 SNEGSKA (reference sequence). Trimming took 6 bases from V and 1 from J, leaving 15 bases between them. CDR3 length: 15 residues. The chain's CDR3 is CSARRGSRNTGELFF. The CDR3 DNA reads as TGCAGTGCGAGACGGGGGAGCAGGAACACCGGGGAGCTGTTTTTT.

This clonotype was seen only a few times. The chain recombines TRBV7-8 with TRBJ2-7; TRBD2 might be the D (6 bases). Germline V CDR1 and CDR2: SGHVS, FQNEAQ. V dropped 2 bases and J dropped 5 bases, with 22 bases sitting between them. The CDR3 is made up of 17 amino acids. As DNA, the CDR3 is TGTGCCAGCAGCTTACCCGCGGGACGGCTGGGCAGTCACGAGCAGTACTTC. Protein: CASSLPAGRLGSHEQYF.

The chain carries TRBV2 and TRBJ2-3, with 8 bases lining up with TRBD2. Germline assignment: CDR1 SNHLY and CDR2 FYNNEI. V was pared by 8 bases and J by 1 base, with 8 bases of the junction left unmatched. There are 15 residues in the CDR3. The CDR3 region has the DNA TGTGCCAGCCGAGGAGGAGCGGGGGGCACAGATACGCAGTATTTT. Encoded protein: CASRGGAGGTDTQYF.

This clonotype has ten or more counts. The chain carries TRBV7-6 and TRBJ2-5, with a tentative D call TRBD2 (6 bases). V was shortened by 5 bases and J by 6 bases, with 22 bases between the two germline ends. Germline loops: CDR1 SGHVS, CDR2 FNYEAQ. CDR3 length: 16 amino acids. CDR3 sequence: CASSTGLPPPKKTQYF. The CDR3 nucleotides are TGTGCCAGCAGCACGGGACTGCCTCCGCCCAAGAAGACCCAGTACTTC.

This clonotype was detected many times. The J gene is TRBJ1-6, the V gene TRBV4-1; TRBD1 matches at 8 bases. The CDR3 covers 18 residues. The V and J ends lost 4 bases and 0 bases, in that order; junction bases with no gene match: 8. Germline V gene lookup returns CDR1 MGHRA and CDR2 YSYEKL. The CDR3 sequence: CASSRERDRSSYNSPLHF. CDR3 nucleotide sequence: TGCGCCAGCAGCCGAGAGAGGGACAGGAGCTCCTATAATTCACCCCTCCACTTT.

The CDR3 here is CASSNSGGSTDTQYF. CDR3 in DNA: TGTGCCAGCAGTAATAGCGGGGGGAGCACAGATACGCAGTATTTT. The rearrangement uses TRBV12-3 or TRBV12-4 and TRBJ2-3; TRBD2 agrees at 10 bases. The CDR3 is 15 residues long. The V segment lost 5 bases and the J segment 0 bases; nucleotides outside the gene matches: 2.

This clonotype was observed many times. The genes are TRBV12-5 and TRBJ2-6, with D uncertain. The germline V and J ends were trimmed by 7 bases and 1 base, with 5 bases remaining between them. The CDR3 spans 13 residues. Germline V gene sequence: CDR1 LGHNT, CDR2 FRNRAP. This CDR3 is CASANSGANVLTF. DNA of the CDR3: TGTGCTAGTGCTAATTCTGGGGCCAACGTCCTGACTTTC.

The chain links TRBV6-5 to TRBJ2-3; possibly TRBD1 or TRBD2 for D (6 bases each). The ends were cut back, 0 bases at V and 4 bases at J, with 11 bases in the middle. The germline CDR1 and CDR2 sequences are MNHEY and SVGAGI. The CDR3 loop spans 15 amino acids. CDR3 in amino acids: CASSYSGGEADTQYF. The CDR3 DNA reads TGTGCCAGCAGTTACTCGGGGGGCGAGGCAGATACGCAGTATTTT.

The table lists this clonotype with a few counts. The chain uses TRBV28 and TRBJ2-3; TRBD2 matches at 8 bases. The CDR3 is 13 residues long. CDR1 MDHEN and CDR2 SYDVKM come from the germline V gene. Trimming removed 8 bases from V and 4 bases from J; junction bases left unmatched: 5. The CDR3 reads CASLNSGADTQYF. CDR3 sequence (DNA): TGTGCCAGCTTAAATAGCGGGGCAGATACGCAGTATTTT.

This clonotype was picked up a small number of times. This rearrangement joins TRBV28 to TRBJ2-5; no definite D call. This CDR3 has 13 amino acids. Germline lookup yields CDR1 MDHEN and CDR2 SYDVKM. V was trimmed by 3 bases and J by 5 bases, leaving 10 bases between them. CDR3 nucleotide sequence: TGTGCCAGCAGTTTGGCCGGTTGGGAGACCCAGTACTTC. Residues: CASSLAGWETQYF.

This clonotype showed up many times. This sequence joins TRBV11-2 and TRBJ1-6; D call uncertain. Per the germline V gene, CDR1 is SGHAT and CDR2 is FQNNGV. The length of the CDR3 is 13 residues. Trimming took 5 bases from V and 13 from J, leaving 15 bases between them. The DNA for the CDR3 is TGTGCCAGCAGCCCAAGCGAAGGCTTGCCCCTCCACTTT. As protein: CASSPSEGLPLHF.

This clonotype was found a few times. CDR3 coding DNA: TGTGCCAGCAGCCCGAGGGCCTTTTACTATGGCTACACCTTC. As protein: CASSPRAFYYGYTF. The gene calls are TRBV5-8 and TRBJ1-2; no reliable D call. Trimming removed 4 bases from V and 3 bases from J, with 13 bases in between. In germline, CDR1 is SGHTS, CDR2 YDEGEE. This CDR3 has 14 amino acids.

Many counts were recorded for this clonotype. CDR3 residues: CASPDREGQPQHF. CDR3 bases: TGTGCCAGCCCTGACAGGGAAGGTCAGCCCCAGCATTTT. The chain joins TRBV18 to TRBJ1-5; the match to TRBD1 covers 7 bases. V gave up 8 bases and J gave up 6 bases; unmatched junction bases: 7. Germline V gene sequence: CDR1 KGHSH, CDR2 LQKENI. CDR3 size: 13 residues.

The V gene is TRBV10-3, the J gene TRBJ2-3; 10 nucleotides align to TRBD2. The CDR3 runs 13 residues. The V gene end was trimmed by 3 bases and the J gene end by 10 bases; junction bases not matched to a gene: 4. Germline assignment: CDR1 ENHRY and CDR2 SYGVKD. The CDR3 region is CAISDIAGGPQYF. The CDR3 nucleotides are TGTGCCATCAGTGATATAGCGGGGGGTCCGCAGTATTTT.

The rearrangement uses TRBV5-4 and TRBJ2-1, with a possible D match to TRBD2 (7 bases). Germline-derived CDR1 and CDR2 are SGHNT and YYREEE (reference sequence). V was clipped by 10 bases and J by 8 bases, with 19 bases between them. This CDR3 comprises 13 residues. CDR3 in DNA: TGTGCCCCCCCACCGGGGGGCTGGGATGAGCAGTTCTTC. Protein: CAPPPGGWDEQFF.

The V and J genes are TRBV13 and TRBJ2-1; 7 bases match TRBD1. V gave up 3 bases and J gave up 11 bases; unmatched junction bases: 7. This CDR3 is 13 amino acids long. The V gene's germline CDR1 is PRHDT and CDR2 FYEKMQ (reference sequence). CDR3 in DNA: TGTGCCAGCAGCTTGGTCACAGGGGAAAAGCAGTTCTTC. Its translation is CASSLVTGEKQFF.

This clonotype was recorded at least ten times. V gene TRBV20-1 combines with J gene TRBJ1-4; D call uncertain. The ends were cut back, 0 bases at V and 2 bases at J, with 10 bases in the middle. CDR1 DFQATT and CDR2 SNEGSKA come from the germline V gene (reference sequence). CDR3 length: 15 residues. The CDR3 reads CSARDGNPTNEKLFF. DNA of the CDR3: TGCAGTGCTAGAGATGGAAACCCCACTAATGAAAAACTGTTTTTT.

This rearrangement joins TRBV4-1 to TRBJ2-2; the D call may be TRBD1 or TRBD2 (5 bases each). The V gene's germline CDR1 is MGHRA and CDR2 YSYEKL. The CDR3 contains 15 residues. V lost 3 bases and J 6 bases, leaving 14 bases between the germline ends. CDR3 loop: CASSHPGAGAGELFF. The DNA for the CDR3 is TGCGCCAGCAGCCACCCCGGGGCCGGGGCCGGGGAGCTGTTTTTT.

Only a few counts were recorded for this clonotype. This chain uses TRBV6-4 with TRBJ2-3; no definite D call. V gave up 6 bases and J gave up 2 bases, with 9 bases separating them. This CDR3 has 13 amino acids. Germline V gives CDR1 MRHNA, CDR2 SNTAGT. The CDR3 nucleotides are TGTGCCAGCAGCCAGGAGACCACAGATACGCAGTATTTT. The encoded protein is CASSQETTDTQYF.